The clone carrying this T cell receptor beta chain was seen at least ten times. What it recognizes is unknown. This entry belongs to a study of naive and memory T cell subsets. The study, taken as a whole, reports: In CD4 and CD8 cells, diversity dropped from naive through EMRA.

This CDR3 region has 17 residues. Trimming left V 3 bases short and J 3 bases short, with 24 bases between. Germline CDR1 SQVTM, CDR2 ANQGSEA. Both TRBC1 and TRBC2 were covered by a beta constant-region primer of two equimolar oligonucleotides. A 12-nucleotide UMI and the SP2 primer were added to the cDNA 3' end by oligonucleotide ligation. Ligated cDNA was amplified by four rounds of PCR with nested alpha and beta constant-region primers and SP2. In TCRdb, the UMI-ligation and nested PCR reads were re-called with MiXCR into one record per CDR3 protein. The table records tens of thousands of distinct CDR3 sequences, about 12% of them present only once. CD4 T cells were positively selected, then CD8 T cells from the CD4-negative fraction.

The sequence was obtained from a human donor in good health. The chain has TRBV29-1 and TRBJ2-7, with D perhaps TRBD2 (6 bases). The material sequenced was central memory CD4+ T cells from blood. The CDR3 DNA reads TGCAGCGTTGATGGATCCTGTCGGTTAGCGGCCATCTACGAGCAGTACTTC. It translates to CSVDGSCRLAAIYEQYF.